This TCR beta chain was found in a study of blood T cell repertoires in COVID-19. The CDR3 is made up of 13 amino acids. V was pared by 5 bases and J by 1 base, with 9 bases between. CDR1 is SGHRS, CDR2 YFSETQ, per germline. The protocol was immunoSEQ multiplex PCR, while the TCRdb copy is restricted to in-frame clones and leaves out a portion. Of under 300,000 clones in the sample, roughly nine tenths were seen once. Sequenced input: peripheral blood. The V call is TRBV5-1, the J call TRBJ1-2; possible D gene TRBD1, 5 bases. The receptor was derived from a woman aged 25 to 39 with COVID-19, enrolled during active disease. The DNA for the CDR3 is TGCGCCAGCAGACTTAGGGGTAACTATGGCTACACCTTC. The encoded protein is CASRLRGNYGYTF.